Listed below are T cell receptor beta chains from one sample, sequenced in a study of T-cell reconstitution after alpha-beta-depleted transplantation in children. TCRdb processed the PCR reads anew with MiXCR; each CDR3 protein has one entry. The sample records roughly 100,000 distinct CDR3 sequences, 5% to 6% being singletons. The sample consisted of PBMCs, mostly from graft donor cells, taken 60 days after TCRalphabeta/CD19-depleted stem cell transplant. Receptor source: a female patient aged 2 to 10 who had a stem cell transplant for Fanconi anemia, so the T cells may come from the graft donor. The CDR3 runs from the conserved cysteine through the conserved F or W. A D gene is named only where the DNA matches it firmly. The size of a clone is reported for some rows only, either as once, few or many, or as a class for expanded clones.

size: many
D: TRBD2
J: TRBJ2-7
V: TRBV5-1
length: 16
DNA: TGCGCCAGCAGCTTGGAGCGAGTAGCGGGATTGGACGAGCAGTACTTC
CDR3: CASSLERVAGLDEQYF

size: few
D: NA
J: TRBJ2-1
V: TRBV14
length: 21
DNA: TGTGCCAGCAGCCAAGATCGGAGTTGGCTCCAGGCCTACACCATTTTGAATGAGCAGTTCTTC
CDR3: CASSQDRSWLQAYTILNEQFF

size: many
D: NA
J: TRBJ2-1
V: TRBV5-1
length: 14
DNA: TGCGCCAGCAGCTTGGTGGCTACTCCCAATGAGCAGTTCTTC
CDR3: CASSLVATPNEQFF

size: NA
D: NA
J: TRBJ2-2
V: TRBV7-2
length: 16
DNA: TGTGCCAGCAGCTTAGGAGGGGGGGCAGACACCGGGGAGCTGTTTTTT
CDR3: CASSLGGGADTGELFF

size: many
D: TRBD1
J: TRBJ2-1
V: TRBV30
length: 14
DNA: TGTGCCTGGATGACAGGGGGTCCCTACAATGAGCAGTTCTTC
CDR3: CAWMTGGPYNEQFF

size: many
D: NA
J: TRBJ2-7
V: TRBV28
length: 13
DNA: TGTGCCAGCAGGAGGCCCCCCACCTACGAGCAGTACTTC
CDR3: CASRRPPTYEQYF

size: many
D: NA
J: TRBJ2-6
V: TRBV12-3/TRBV12-4
length: 18
DNA: TGTGCCAGCAGTTTTGGCCTGATTTCCGGCTCTGGGGCCAACGTCCTGACTTTC
CDR3: CASSFGLISGSGANVLTF

size: NA
D: NA
J: TRBJ1-5
V: TRBV20-1
length: 14
DNA: TGCAGTGCTAGGAAAAACAGGGCTAATCAGCCCCAGCATTTT
CDR3: CSARKNRANQPQHF

size: NA
D: TRBD1
J: TRBJ2-7
V: TRBV7-6
length: 16
DNA: TGTGCCAGCAGCTTACACCCAGGGGGAAGTATGTACGAGCAGTACTTC
CDR3: CASSLHPGGSMYEQYF

size: few
D: NA
J: TRBJ1-2
V: TRBV6-1
length: 14
DNA: TGTGCCAGCAGTGCCCCGGGTCCGCCGTTGGGCTACACCTTC
CDR3: CASSAPGPPLGYTF

size: many
D: NA
J: TRBJ1-5
V: TRBV27
length: 14
DNA: TGTGCCAGCAGTAGGGGGGAGCCCAATCAGCCCCAGCATTTT
CDR3: CASSRGEPNQPQHF